A single sample is the source of the 27 T cell receptor beta chains below, sequenced in a study of a mutant IDH1 vaccine in newly diagnosed glioma. The time point: baseline, week 1 (first vaccination visit). Treatment of the sample: pre-vaccination baseline after standard-of-care therapy. TCRdb's copy holds only in-frame clones and misses some; the assay was immunoSEQ multiplex PCR. The sample consists of 50,000 to 75,000 clones, 91% of them appearing once. The sequenced sample was PBMCs, obtained from a glioma patient treated with radiotherapy, temozolomide or both. These receptors all stem from a man between 45 and 60 years old with glioma.

The chain uses TRBV2 and TRBJ2-7; 8 bases are shared with TRBD2. V lost 1 base to trimming and J lost 0 bases; unmatched junction nucleotides: 2. Germline V gene lookup returns CDR1 SNHLY and CDR2 FYNNEI. The CDR3 covers 15 residues. CDR3 nucleotide sequence: TGTGCCAGCAGTGAAGGGCGGGAGGACTCCTACGAGCAGTACTTC. This encodes CASSEGREDSYEQYF.

The rearrangement links TRBV19 to TRBJ1-6, with unresolved D. Germline values: CDR1 LNHDA, CDR2 SQIVND (reference sequence). This CDR3 is 14 amino acids long. Between the trimmed V and J ends, which lost 6 bases and 2 bases, there was a span of 8 bases. This CDR3 is CASRETAYNSPLHF. CDR3 bases: TGTGCCAGTAGAGAGACGGCCTATAATTCACCCCTCCACTTT.

The chain recombines TRBV9 with TRBJ2-2, with D uncertain. V was trimmed by 0 bases and J by 3 bases, leaving 15 bases between them. The CDR3 length is 17 residues. Per germline, CDR1 SGDLS and CDR2 YYNGEE. Here the CDR3 reads CASSVESAEPYTGELFF. Written as DNA, the CDR3 is TGTGCCAGCAGCGTAGAGTCGGCTGAGCCCTACACCGGGGAGCTGTTTTTT.

The gene calls are TRBV2 and TRBJ2-7; D is uncertain. Germline lookup yields CDR1 SNHLY and CDR2 FYNNEI. The CDR3 length is 12 residues. Trimming shortened V by 1 base and J by 6 bases, and 7 bases separated the two germline ends. CDR3 amino acids: CASSEGEFEQYF. As DNA, the CDR3 is TGTGCCAGCAGTGAAGGCGAGTTCGAGCAGTACTTC. Filled out from reference TRBV2 and TRBJ2-7, the complete variable domain reads EPEVTQTPSHQVTQMGQEVILRCVPISNHLYFYWYRQILGQKVEFLVSFYNNEISEKSEIFDDQFSVERPDGSNFTLKIRSTKLEDSAMYFCASSEGEFEQYFGPGTRLTVT.

The rearrangement links TRBV2 to TRBJ1-1; TRBD1 aligns across 10 bases. Germline CDR1 reads SNHLY; CDR2 reads FYNNEI. The J segment lost 4 bases and the V segment lost 4 bases, leaving 6 bases of the junction unmatched. The CDR3 length is 15 residues. The chain's CDR3 is CASSVQGQGGTEAFF. The CDR3 coding sequence is TGTGCCAGCAGTGTGCAAGGACAGGGGGGCACTGAAGCTTTCTTT.

The chain is built from TRBV5-1 and TRBJ2-6, with 12 bases aligning to TRBD2. Germline CDR1 reads SGHRS; CDR2 reads YFSETQ. The CDR3 consists of 18 residues. Trimming removed 2 bases from V and 4 bases from J; junction bases left unmatched: 7. CDR3 loop: CASSFRLAGARGANVLTF. DNA of the CDR3: TGCGCCAGCAGCTTTCGACTAGCGGGAGCTAGAGGGGCCAACGTCCTGACTTTC.

The rearrangement uses TRBV9 and TRBJ2-2; D is unresolved. The V end lost 4 bases, the J end lost 5 bases, and 9 bases lay between the germline ends. Per germline, CDR1 SGDLS and CDR2 YYNGEE. The CDR3 is 13 residues long. The CDR3 DNA reads TGTGCCAGCAGCCCCTATGAGACCGGGGAGCTGTTTTTT. Translation gives CASSPYETGELFF.

The chain has TRBV9 and TRBJ1-1, with D unclear. This CDR3 is 15 amino acids long. The germline V gene has CDR1 SGDLS and CDR2 YYNGEE. With 0 bases removed from V and 4 bases from J, the gap between germline ends came to 13 bases. CDR3 DNA: TGTGCCAGCAGCGTAGGGACGGCCCGGGGCACTGAAGCTTTCTTT. Translated, it gives CASSVGTARGTEAFF.

This chain joins TRBV28 and TRBJ2-3, with TRBD2 as a possible D gene (5 bases). Trimming stripped 6 bases from V and 11 bases from J, with 15 bases between. The CDR3 covers 12 residues. The germline V gene has CDR1 MDHEN and CDR2 SYDVKM. Written as DNA, the CDR3 is TGTGCCAGCAGACAAGGGAGCAAAAGGCAGTATTTT. Its protein is CASRQGSKRQYF.

The CDR3 sequence is CASSPGPLTYEQYF. DNA for the CDR3: TGTGCCAGCAGCCCAGGACCGCTAACCTACGAGCAGTACTTC. The chain employs TRBV6-5 and TRBJ2-7; D call uncertain. Per the germline V gene, CDR1 is MNHEY and CDR2 is SVGAGI. The CDR3 sequence is 14 residues long. The V gene lost 6 bases and the J gene lost 2 bases, with 14 bases spanning the gap.

This clone was recorded only once. V and J are TRBV7-2 and TRBJ1-1, with 7 bases aligning to TRBD1. The V gene end was trimmed by 5 bases and the J gene end by 0 bases; junction bases not matched to a gene: 6. Germline V gene data show CDR1 as SGHTA and CDR2 as FQGNSA. The CDR3 contains 15 residues. The CDR3 is CASSPGGGLNTEAFF. CDR3 sequence (DNA): TGTGCCAGCAGCCCAGGGGGGGGGTTGAACACTGAAGCTTTCTTT.

The genes are TRBV4-2 and TRBJ1-4; 7 bases are shared with TRBD1. Germline V gene lookup returns CDR1 LGHNA and CDR2 YNFKEQ. Unmatched junction bases numbered 11, after V lost 0 bases and J lost 4 bases. CDR3 size: 18 residues. The CDR3 DNA follows: TGTGCCAGCAGCCAAGATAAGGCAGGGGGTAGTATTAATGAAAAACTGTTTTTT. This gives the protein CASSQDKAGGSINEKLFF.

The chain combines TRBV11-1 with TRBJ2-2, with TRBD2 identical over 8 bases. The CDR3 runs 16 residues. The J segment lost 4 bases and the V segment lost 5 bases, leaving 9 bases of the junction unmatched. Germline V gene data show CDR1 as SGHAT and CDR2 as FQDESV (reference sequence). CDR3 region: CASSRDSGGATGELFF. The CDR3 coding sequence is TGTGCCAGCAGCCGAGACTCGGGAGGGGCCACCGGGGAGCTGTTTTTT.

This rearrangement joins TRBV10-3 to TRBJ1-1; TRBD1 might be the D (6 bases). The germline V and J ends were trimmed by 7 bases and 5 bases, with 14 bases remaining between them. CDR1 and CDR2 from the germline V gene are ENHRY and SYGVKD. This CDR3 has 13 residues. The CDR3 loop is CAITLGAETEAFF. CDR3 in DNA: TGTGCCATCACATTGGGGGCTGAGACTGAAGCTTTCTTT.

The rearrangement uses TRBV11-2 and TRBJ1-2; a possible D gene is TRBD1 (5 bases). Germline V gives CDR1 SGHAT, CDR2 FQNNGV. This CDR3 spans 15 amino acids. Trimming pared 4 bases from V and 6 bases from J, leaving 18 bases between. CDR3 amino acids: CASSWTGGRGHGYTF. CDR3 DNA sequence: TGTGCCAGCAGCTGGACCGGCGGGAGGGGCCATGGCTACACCTTC.

As to this clone: At one end the junction does not follow the germline gene, possibly because of a read error. The chain couples TRBV7-7 to TRBJ2-5; D unclear. CDR1 and CDR2 from the germline V gene are SSHAT and FNYEAQ (reference sequence). This CDR3 spans 15 amino acids. The CDR3 DNA follows: TGTGCTAGCAGCTTAGGTCGGGTGTACCAAGAGACCCAGTACTTC. Translation gives CASSLGRVYQETQYF.

This chain links TRBV28 with TRBJ1-1; D perhaps matches TRBD1 (5 bases). Deletions cut 6 bases from V and 3 bases from J, with 11 bases between. Per germline, CDR1 MDHEN and CDR2 SYDVKM. This CDR3 is 13 amino acids long. The CDR3 is CASREGVHTEAFF. In DNA, the CDR3 is TGTGCCAGCAGGGAAGGGGTTCACACTGAAGCTTTCTTT.

For this clone: One end of the junction fails to match germline, which may point to a read error. V gene TRBV9 combines with J gene TRBJ2-4, with D possibly being TRBD2 (5 bases). The germline V gene has CDR1 SGDLS and CDR2 YYNGEE. This CDR3 region has 13 residues. CDR3 in DNA: TGTACCAGCAGCGTGGACGAGGGAAACATTCAGTACTTC. Amino acid sequence: CTSSVDEGNIQYF.

The chain uses TRBV7-3 and TRBJ2-2; D is unclear. The CDR3 runs 13 residues. Germline lookup yields CDR1 SGHTA and CDR2 FQGTGA. Deletions cut 4 bases from V and 4 bases from J, with 7 bases between. The CDR3, as DNA: TGTGCCAGCAGCTCTATCGGCACCGGGGAGCTGTTTTTT. Translation gives CASSSIGTGELFF.

The V gene is TRBV2, the J gene TRBJ2-5; 11 nucleotides match TRBD1. This CDR3 contains 16 residues. Losses at the gene ends were 10 bases for V and 5 bases for J; bases not matched to a gene: 15. Germline CDR1 is SNHLY and CDR2 is FYNNEI. The CDR3 bases are TGTGCCACAACCCCCGGGACAGGGGGTTTCGGTGAGACCCAGTACTTC. Translation: CATTPGTGGFGETQYF.

This rearrangement joins TRBV30 to TRBJ2-7; D is possibly TRBD2 (6 bases). CDR3 size: 15 residues. V shed 2 bases and J shed 2 bases, with 16 bases lying between them. Germline assignment: CDR1 GTSNPN and CDR2 SVGIG (reference sequence). The DNA of the CDR3 is TGTGCCTGGAGTCCCCCGGGAGCAGCCCCCTACGAGCAGTACTTC. Translating gives CAWSPPGAAPYEQYF.

The chain joins TRBV11-2 to TRBJ2-1; D is undetermined. From germline, CDR1 is SGHAT and CDR2 FQNNGV. Trimming left V 3 bases short and J 4 bases short, with 16 bases between. This CDR3 comprises 16 residues. CDR3 region: CASSLGSVPTYNEQFF. CDR3 coding DNA: TGTGCCAGCAGCTTGGGGTCAGTGCCCACTTACAATGAGCAGTTCTTC.

This chain connects TRBV6-5 to TRBJ1-2, with D unclear. Trimming left V 5 bases short and J 4 bases short, with 8 bases between. CDR1 MNHEY and CDR2 SVGAGI come from the germline V gene. The CDR3 runs to 12 residues. Here the CDR3 reads CASSARSYGYTF. The CDR3 bases are TGTGCCAGCAGTGCCAGGTCCTATGGCTACACCTTC.

The chain joins TRBV19 to TRBJ1-2; no firm D call. V was cut by 5 bases and J by 4 bases, with 14 bases left in between. Germline V gene data show CDR1 as LNHDA and CDR2 as SQIVND (reference sequence). The CDR3 consists of 14 residues. The CDR3 spells CASSFGAAVYGYTF. CDR3 DNA: TGTGCCAGTAGTTTCGGAGCTGCCGTCTATGGCTACACCTTC. Together with reference TRBV19 and TRBJ1-2, the CDR3 gives the full variable domain: DGGITQSPKYLFRKEGQNVTLSCEQNLNHDAMYWYRQDPGQGLRLIYYSQIVNDFQKGDIAEGYSVSREKKESFPLTVTSAQKNPTAFYLCASSFGAAVYGYTFGSGTRLTVV.

This chain links TRBV5-8 with TRBJ1-5; 7 nucleotides match TRBD1. This CDR3 comprises 14 residues. Losses at the gene ends were 5 bases for V and 5 bases for J; bases not matched to a gene: 7. Looked up from germline, CDR1 is SGHTS and CDR2 is YDEGEE. The CDR3 reads CASSRQGGDQPQHF. The CDR3 region has the DNA TGTGCCAGCAGTAGGCAAGGGGGCGATCAGCCCCAGCATTTT. Full variable domain (outside the CDR3, taken from reference TRBV5-8 and TRBJ1-5): EAGVTQSPTHLIKTRGQQATLRCSPISGHTSVYWYQQALGLGLQFLLWYDEGEERNRGNFPPRFSGRQFPNYSSELNVNALELEDSALYLCASSRQGGDQPQHFGDGTRLSIL.

The chain uses TRBV9 and TRBJ1-1; no reliable D call. V lost 0 bases to trimming and J lost 0 bases, with 3 bases between them. Germline CDR1 and CDR2: SGDLS and YYNGEE. The CDR3 consists of 13 residues. The CDR3 region is CASSVALNTEAFF. The DNA of the CDR3 is TGTGCCAGCAGCGTAGCCCTGAACACTGAAGCTTTCTTT.

This clone has more than one count but fewer than ten. The chain is built from TRBV5-1 and TRBJ1-1, with D unresolved. Looked up from germline, CDR1 is SGHRS and CDR2 is YFSETQ. CDR3 length: 12 residues. V lost 0 bases, J lost 8 bases, and 8 bases lay in between. The CDR3 reads CASSLGTVEAFF. DNA of the CDR3: TGCGCCAGCAGCTTGGGGACGGTCGAAGCTTTCTTT.